The 30 T cell receptor beta chains presented below share a single source sample, sequenced in a study of T cells in women clearing cervical HPV infection. Profiled with immunoSEQ multiplex PCR; TCRdb holds only in-frame clones, not every one. Its table records 40,000 or so clones. The sequenced sample was blood buffy coat. Source of these receptors: a woman between 18 and 69 years old with a cervical HPV16 infection that either progressed to CIN3+ or cleared (not recorded which).

As to this clone: The CDR3 end lies 3 residues beyond the end of the read and is filled in from the germline J gene. This chain links TRBV5-1 with TRBJ2-3, with D tentatively TRBD2 (7 bases). The germline V and J ends were trimmed by 0 bases and 6 bases, with 20 bases remaining between them. The CDR3 covers 17 residues. Per the germline V gene, CDR1 is SGHRS and CDR2 is YFSETQ. Here the CDR3 reads CASSLAYFGGPTDTQYF. The sequenced part of the CDR3 DNA is TGCGCCAGCAGCTTGGCCTATTTCGGGGGGCCAACGGATACG.

Note on this clone: From the germline J gene comes the end of the CDR3, since the read stops 3 residues before it. V and J are TRBV20-1 and TRBJ1-2; 7 bases agree with TRBD1. This CDR3 is built from 15 residues. In germline, CDR1 is DFQATT, CDR2 SNEGSKA (reference sequence). CDR3 sequence reads: CSARDIRTGFMGYTF. Partial CDR3 DNA: TGCAGTGCTAGAGACATTCGGACAGGCTTTATGGGC.

A word on this clone: Read sequence stops 3 residues before the CDR3 end, and the germline J gene provides the missing end. This chain joins TRBV5-6 and TRBJ1-4; TRBD1 matches at 9 bases. The length of the CDR3 is 14 residues. Germline V gene lookup returns CDR1 SGHDT and CDR2 YYEEEE. The V segment lost 7 bases and the J segment 6 bases; nucleotides outside the gene matches: 7. The sequenced part of the CDR3 DNA is TGTGCCAGCCTCGGACAGGGGTGGGATGAAAAA. Amino acids: CASLGQGWDEK. The complete CDR3 reads CASLGQGWDEKLFF.

Note on this clone: The read halts 3 residues ahead of the CDR3 end, with the missing end drawn from the germline J gene. At the DNA level, this CDR3 is encoded by other sequences in the same sample as well. The chain combines TRBV18 with TRBJ2-3; 7 bases agree with TRBD1. From germline, CDR1 is KGHSH and CDR2 LQKENI. The CDR3 contains 15 residues. CDR3 residues: CASSPRQGVQETQYF. The DNA read from the CDR3 is TGTGCCAGCTCACCGCGACAGGGCGTCCAAGAGACG.

Comments on this clone: The read ends 3 residues early relative to the CDR3; the germline J gene fills the gap. The chain joins TRBV20-1 to TRBJ1-1; TRBD1 might be the D (6 bases). The germline gives CDR1 DFQATT, CDR2 SNEGSKA (reference sequence). V lost 5 bases to trimming and J lost 1 base, with 17 bases between them. The CDR3 totals 15 residues. The DNA read from the CDR3 is TGCAGTGCTCCCACCGGGGGGGGCGAGAACACTGAA. Encoded protein: CSAPTGGGENTE. The full CDR3 is CSAPTGGGENTEAFF.

Notes on this clone: The CDR3 goes on 3 residues after the read ends, and that part is filled in from the germline J gene. This sample includes further DNA sequences coding for the same CDR3. The J gene is TRBJ2-1, the V gene TRBV7-6; 14 bases align to TRBD2. After removal of 1 base from V and 9 bases from J, the junction contained 2 bases not matched to a gene. Germline-derived CDR1 and CDR2 are SGHVS and FNYEAQ. This CDR3 contains 15 residues. The sequenced part of the CDR3 DNA is TGTGCCAGCAGCTTAGTGGGACTAGCGGGAGTTGAG. Its protein is CASSLVGLAGVE. Given in full, the CDR3 is CASSLVGLAGVEQFF.

With regard to this clone: Read data end 3 residues before the CDR3 end; the end is taken from the germline J gene. J is TRBJ1-6 and V is TRBV27; D is uncertain. Between the trimmed V and J ends, which lost 3 bases and 10 bases, there was a span of 10 bases. The CDR3 is 13 amino acids. CDR1 is MNHEY, CDR2 SMNVEV, per germline (reference sequence). CDR3 region: CASSLEGYSPLHF. CDR3 bases read: TGTGCCAGCAGTTTGGAAGGGTACTCACCC.

As regards this clone: Mismatch with germline at one junction end may stem from a read error. With the read ending 3 residues before the CDR3 end, the germline J gene is used to fill in that end. This sample includes further DNA sequences coding for the same CDR3. The chain recombines TRBV7-9 with TRBJ1-3, with D hard to call. This CDR3 spans 13 amino acids. Germline CDR1 and CDR2: SEHNR and FQNEAQ (reference sequence). The DNA read from the CDR3 is TGTGCCAGCAGCTTCAGCGGCGGAAACACA. This encodes CASSFSGGNT. In full, the CDR3 is CASSFSGGNTIYF. The variable domain in full, completed from reference TRBV7-9 and TRBJ1-3, reads DTGVSQNPRHKITKRGQNVTFRCDPISEHNRLYWYRQTLGQGPEFLTYFQNEAQLEKSRLLSDRFSAERPKGSFSTLEIQRTEQGDSAMYLCASSFSGGNTIYFGEGSWLTVV.

Comments on this clone: One end of the junction fails to match germline, which may point to a read error. Read sequence stops 3 residues before the CDR3 end, and the germline J gene provides the missing end. Additional DNA sequences in this sample encode the identical CDR3. The chain couples TRBV30 to TRBJ1-3; tentatively, D is TRBD1 (6 bases). This CDR3 has 13 residues. Germline CDR1 reads GTSNPN; CDR2 reads SVGIG (reference sequence). The part of the CDR3 DNA that was read is TGTGCCTGTTCTACAGGGTCTGGAAACACA. Translating it yields CACSTGSGNT. In full, the CDR3 is CACSTGSGNTIYF.

Of note for this clone: Coverage ceases 3 residues before the CDR3 finishes, and the germline J gene fills in the end. This chain links TRBV13 with TRBJ2-2; 8 positions match TRBD1. The germline CDR1 and CDR2 sequences are PRHDT and FYEKMQ (reference sequence). The CDR3 contains 14 residues. The V and J ends lost 2 bases and 8 bases, in that order; junction bases with no gene match: 4. CDR3 sequence reads: CASSLRTGKGELFF. The DNA read from the CDR3 is TGTGCCAGCAGCTTAAGGACAGGGAAGGGGGAG.

About this clone itself: Read coverage stops 3 residues before the CDR3 terminus; the germline J gene supplies the remainder. This chain joins TRBV5-6 and TRBJ1-1; perhaps TRBD1 as D (5 bases). Germline CDR1 and CDR2: SGHDT and YYEEEE. The CDR3 runs 15 residues. Trimming shortened V by 3 bases and J by 1 base, and 13 bases separated the two germline ends. The part of the CDR3 DNA that was read is TGTGCCAGCAGCTCTCAGGGAGTGGGGAACACTGAA. Translating it yields CASSSQGVGNTE. The full CDR3 sequence reads CASSSQGVGNTEAFF.

As to this clone: A junction end diverges from the germline sequence, so it may reflect a read error. The CDR3 goes on 3 residues after the read ends, and that part is filled in from the germline J gene. The J gene is TRBJ2-2, the V gene TRBV10-3, with D maybe TRBD1 (6 bases). CDR3 length equals 13 residues. CDR1 ENHRY and CDR2 SYGVKD come from the germline V gene. The CDR3 region is CALRAGDTGELFF. Incomplete CDR3 DNA: TGTGCCCTCAGGGCAGGGGACACCGGGGAG.

Turning to this clone: The DNA ends 3 residues before the CDR3 does, and the rest of the CDR3 is filled in from the germline J gene. The sample contains more than one DNA sequence encoding this CDR3. This chain links TRBV11-2 with TRBJ2-3; no clear D. Germline assignment: CDR1 SGHAT and CDR2 FQNNGV. The CDR3 loop spans 12 amino acids. V lost 5 bases and J lost 0, with 3 bases in between. CDR3 residues: CASSPSTDTQYF. The CDR3 bases that were read are TGTGCCAGCAGCCCGAGCACAGATACG.

A word on this clone: The DNA ends 3 residues before the CDR3 does, and the rest of the CDR3 is filled in from the germline J gene. The chain has TRBV6-1 and TRBJ2-7, with 7 bases that match TRBD2. In germline, CDR1 is MNHNS, CDR2 SASEGT. Germline trimming cut 2 bases from V and 4 bases from J; bases unmatched to any gene: 17. The CDR3 loop spans 18 amino acids. CDR3 bases read: TGTGCCAGCAGTGAATCCCGGGACTATCAAATATCGCTATACGAG. Translating gives CASSESRDYQISLYE. The whole CDR3 sequence reads CASSESRDYQISLYEQYF.

Note on this clone: The missing CDR3 end, 3 residues past where the read stops, is filled in from the germline J gene. The chain recombines TRBV5-4 with TRBJ2-1; the match to TRBD2 covers 11 bases. Germline V gene lookup returns CDR1 SGHNT and CDR2 YYREEE (reference sequence). V lost 1 base to trimming and J lost 8 bases; unmatched junction nucleotides: 5. The CDR3 sequence is 15 residues long. CDR3 amino acids: CASSLIAGGPYEQFF. CDR3 DNA, as far as it was read: TGTGCCAGCAGCTTGATAGCGGGGGGGCCTTATGAG.

The CDR3 loop is CASSEHRGGRNEQFF. The CDR3 DNA, read in part, is TGCGCCAGCAGTGAGCATCGGGGGGGTCGGAATGAG. V and J are TRBV10-1 and TRBJ2-1; 8 bases are shared with TRBD2. From the germline J gene comes the end of the CDR3, since the read stops 3 residues before it. The CDR3 extends over 15 amino acids. CDR1 is WNHNN and CDR2 is SYGVQD in the germline V gene (reference sequence). V trimming: 2 bases; J trimming: 7 bases; junction bases outside the gene matches: 7.

As concerns this clone: Sequencing ends 3 residues short of the CDR3 end; the germline J gene provides the rest. The chain uses TRBV19 and TRBJ2-1; 8 bases fit TRBD2. Germline values: CDR1 LNHDA, CDR2 SQIVND (reference sequence). Trimming took 6 bases from V and 6 from J; bases not matched to a gene: 10. The CDR3 has 15 residues. CDR3 bases read: TGTGCCAGTAGGGAAGGACTAGCTTCTAGCAATGAG. It translates to CASREGLASSNE. The entire CDR3 protein is CASREGLASSNEQFF.

Turning to this clone: The sequence runs out 3 residues before the end of the CDR3; the remainder is reconstructed from the germline J gene. J is TRBJ2-1 and V is TRBV12-3 or TRBV12-4; D is ambiguous. CDR3 length equals 12 residues. V shed 6 bases and J shed 8 bases, with 11 bases lying between them. The sequenced part of the CDR3 DNA is TGTGCCAGCAGCACCGCCTATTATGAG. Its protein is CASSTAYYE. The whole CDR3 protein reads CASSTAYYEQFF.

Comments on this clone: The read is 3 residues too short to cover the CDR3 end, so that end is filled in from the germline J gene. The chain employs TRBV28 and TRBJ2-7; 9 bases map to TRBD1. The germline CDR1 and CDR2 sequences are MDHEN and SYDVKM. V gave up 3 bases and J gave up 2 bases; unmatched junction bases: 5. CDR3 length equals 15 residues. CDR3 protein: CASSFSGQGPYEQYF. CDR3 bases read: TGTGCCAGCAGTTTTTCGGGACAGGGACCCTACGAG.

As regards this clone: Coverage ceases 3 residues before the CDR3 finishes, and the germline J gene fills in the end. V is TRBV7-3 and J is TRBJ1-4, with 8 bases that match TRBD1. The CDR3 has 13 amino acids. Germline V gene data show CDR1 as SGHTA and CDR2 as FQGTGA. The CDR3 loop is CASSRDRNSPLFF. The part of the CDR3 DNA that was read is TGTGCCAGCAGCAGGGACAGGAATTCACCA.

With regard to this clone: The read ends 3 residues before the CDR3 terminus; that terminus is restored from the germline J gene. The J gene is TRBJ2-3, the V gene TRBV2; D is undetermined. CDR3 length: 14 amino acids. Germline V gene lookup returns CDR1 SNHLY and CDR2 FYNNEI. Trimming stripped 4 bases from V and 2 bases from J, with 10 bases between. The CDR3 loop is CASSGIAPTDTQYF. The sequenced CDR3 bases are TGTGCCAGCAGTGGAATAGCCCCCACAGATACG.

Note on this clone: The read finishes 3 residues shy of the CDR3 end, and the germline J gene is used to complete it. The gene calls are TRBV6-1 and TRBJ2-3; possible D gene TRBD1, 5 bases. CDR1 MNHNS and CDR2 SASEGT come from the germline V gene. The CDR3 runs to 16 residues. The CDR3 DNA, read in part, is TGTGCCAGCAGTGAAGGGATAGGGCAGGGCGGAGAGACG. This codes for CASSEGIGQGGET. The full-length CDR3 reads as CASSEGIGQGGETQYF.

Comments on this clone: From the germline J gene comes the end of the CDR3, since the read stops 3 residues before it. The V and J genes are TRBV5-1 and TRBJ2-3; 7 bases match TRBD1. The CDR3 consists of 15 residues. Germline lookup yields CDR1 SGHRS and CDR2 YFSETQ. The CDR3 DNA, read in part, is TGCGCCAGCAGCTTGATGGGACAGAATCAAGAGACG. It translates to CASSLMGQNQET. The complete CDR3 protein is CASSLMGQNQETQYF.

Of note for this clone: Sequencing ends 3 residues short of the CDR3 end; the germline J gene provides the rest. The gene calls are TRBV5-1 and TRBJ2-1, with D tentatively TRBD2 (6 bases). The ends were cut back, 3 bases at V and 6 bases at J, with 13 bases in the middle. Germline V gene data show CDR1 as SGHRS and CDR2 as YFSETQ. The CDR3 totals 14 residues. CDR3 amino acids: CASSSTRQGNEQFF. The part of the CDR3 DNA that was read is TGCGCCAGCAGCTCGACTAGACAAGGCAATGAG.

On this clone itself: The CDR3 goes on 3 residues after the read ends, and that part is filled in from the germline J gene. V gene TRBV7-9 combines with J gene TRBJ1-2, with D perhaps matching TRBD1 (5 bases). The CDR3 consists of 14 residues. Germline CDR1 and CDR2: SEHNR and FQNEAQ (reference sequence). The CDR3 DNA, read in part, is TGTGCCAGCAGCTCTAGCGGGACTACAGATACC. Protein product: CASSSSGTTDT. The full CDR3 protein is CASSSSGTTDTYTF.

To note about this clone: The observed sequence ends 3 residues before the CDR3 terminus, with the missing tail filled in from the germline J gene. The chain uses TRBV20-1 and TRBJ2-7, with 11 bases fitting TRBD2. CDR1 and CDR2 from the germline V gene are DFQATT and SNEGSKA (reference sequence). The ends lost 3 bases at V and 3 bases at J; junction bases unmatched: 7. The CDR3 totals 15 residues. CDR3 loop: CSASPSGLADYEQYF. CDR3 bases read: TGCAGTGCTAGTCCGTCGGGACTAGCGGACTACGAG.

Regarding this clone: The CDR3 extends 3 residues past the end of the read, so its final part is completed from the germline J gene. The chain uses TRBV7-3 and TRBJ2-3, with TRBD2 identical over 9 bases. The CDR3 covers 15 residues. CDR1 and CDR2 from the germline V gene are SGHTA and FQGTGA. V was clipped by 5 bases and J by 5 bases; unmatched bases: 8. CDR3: CASSLRGRAVDTQYF. CDR3 bases read: TGTGCCAGCAGCCTTCGCGGGAGGGCCGTAGATACG.

On this clone itself: The CDR3 extends 3 residues past the end of the read, so its final part is completed from the germline J gene. The chain uses TRBV9 and TRBJ2-7, with TRBD1 as a possible D gene (6 bases). The V gene lost 2 bases and the J gene lost 5 bases, with 14 bases spanning the gap. Germline CDR1 SGDLS, CDR2 YYNGEE. The CDR3 consists of 14 residues. The CDR3 is CASSVGAGSDEQYF. The sequenced CDR3 bases are TGTGCCAGCAGCGTGGGGGCAGGTTCGGACGAG.

To note about this clone: The read is 3 residues too short to cover the CDR3 end, so that end is filled in from the germline J gene. The J gene is TRBJ2-2, the V gene TRBV7-2; TRBD2 matches 7 bases. The CDR3 extends over 15 amino acids. The germline gives CDR1 SGHTA, CDR2 FQGNSA. CDR3 sequence reads: CASSGGVTTNEKLFF. The part of the CDR3 DNA that was read is TGTGCCAGCAGCGGGGGGGTAACAACTAATGAAAAG.

The sequenced part of the CDR3 DNA is TGTGCCATCAGTGAAGCTTCTCACTATGGC. Translating it yields CAISEASHYG. The CDR3 as a whole reads CAISEASHYGYTF. The chain joins TRBV10-3 to TRBJ1-2; the D is unclear. The read stops 3 residues short of the end of the CDR3; the missing end is completed from the germline J gene. This CDR3 region has 13 residues. The germline V and J ends were trimmed by 3 bases and 3 bases, with 8 bases remaining between them. CDR1 is ENHRY and CDR2 is SYGVKD in the germline V gene.